One and the same sample provided the 17 T cell receptor beta chains below, sequenced in a study of blood T cell repertoires in COVID-19. TCRdb keeps only in-frame clones here, not all; method: immunoSEQ multiplex PCR. This table has about 160,000 clones, around 82% appearing once. The sequenced sample consisted of PBMCs or T cells enriched from blood (not recorded which). Every receptor here comes from a man aged 55 to 70 who had recovered from COVID-19.

The chain joins TRBV6-5 to TRBJ1-6, with 7 nucleotides matching TRBD1. Unmatched junction bases numbered 7, after V lost 4 bases and J lost 7 bases. This CDR3 is built from 15 residues. CDR1 is MNHEY and CDR2 is SVGAGI in the germline V gene. The CDR3 bases are TGTGCCAGCAGTTCCACAGGGGCCCGGAATTCACCCCTCCACTTT. Protein product: CASSSTGARNSPLHF.

This chain uses TRBV19 with TRBJ2-7; 11 nucleotides align to TRBD2. Germline-derived CDR1 and CDR2 are LNHDA and SQIVND (reference sequence). This CDR3 has 17 residues. J lost 2 bases, V lost 1 base, and 7 bases had no gene match. CDR3 loop: CASSIGLAGLSAYEQYF. CDR3 DNA: TGTGCCAGTAGTATAGGACTAGCGGGACTTTCAGCCTACGAGCAGTACTTC.

This chain joins TRBV19 and TRBJ2-5; 8 nucleotides align to TRBD1. J lost 5 bases, V lost 4 bases, and 6 bases had no gene match. The CDR3 contains 14 residues. Germline loops: CDR1 LNHDA, CDR2 SQIVND (reference sequence). CDR3 region: CASSRNTGGETQYF. The CDR3 DNA is TGTGCCAGTAGTAGAAACACAGGGGGGGAGACCCAGTACTTC.

Here the CDR3 reads CASSHPDREGYEQYF. The CDR3 DNA is TGCGCCAGCAGCCACCCGGACAGGGAAGGCTACGAGCAGTACTTC. V and J are TRBV4-1 and TRBJ2-7, with TRBD1 matching 8 bases. The length of the CDR3 is 15 residues. Germline V lookup: CDR1 MGHRA, CDR2 YSYEKL. J was trimmed by 3 bases and V by 3 bases; bases with no gene match: 7.

The genes are TRBV5-1 and TRBJ1-1; the D gene is possibly TRBD1 (5 bases). The CDR3 runs to 15 residues. The germline V and J ends were trimmed by 4 bases and 3 bases, with 16 bases remaining between them. Germline V gene lookup returns CDR1 SGHRS and CDR2 YFSETQ. CDR3 in amino acids: CASSAIPQGDTEAFF. The CDR3 DNA reads as TGCGCCAGCAGCGCGATCCCTCAGGGTGACACTGAAGCTTTCTTT.

This clone was counted a single time. The chain recombines TRBV19 with TRBJ2-3; 8 nucleotides match TRBD1. Germline trimming cut 9 bases from V and 0 bases from J; bases unmatched to any gene: 2. This CDR3 comprises 13 residues. The germline CDR1 and CDR2 sequences are LNHDA and SQIVND (reference sequence). The DNA for the CDR3 is TGTGCCAGCAGGACAGGGAGCACAGATACGCAGTATTTT. Translated, it gives CASRTGSTDTQYF.

In this sample, this clone turned up a few times. This chain joins TRBV6-6 and TRBJ1-1, with 10 bases identical to TRBD1. Unmatched junction bases numbered 7, after V lost 10 bases and J lost 5 bases. Germline values: CDR1 MNHNY, CDR2 SVGAGI (reference sequence). There are 13 residues in the CDR3. The CDR3 protein is CATKDRGGTEAFF. The DNA of the CDR3 is TGTGCCACCAAGGACAGGGGGGGAACTGAAGCTTTCTTT.

This clone was detected only a few times. V is TRBV28 and J is TRBJ2-6; 8 bases match TRBD2. Germline V gene sequence: CDR1 MDHEN, CDR2 SYDVKM. Losses at the gene ends were 5 bases for V and 2 bases for J; bases not matched to a gene: 5. The CDR3 has 16 amino acids. Here the CDR3 reads CASSPGGGTGANVLTF. The CDR3 region has the DNA TGTGCCAGCAGTCCCGGCGGGGGGACTGGGGCCAACGTCCTGACTTTC.

This clone came up once. The chain uses TRBV28 and TRBJ1-6; 7 bases are a match to TRBD1. Unmatched junction bases numbered 7, after V lost 9 bases and J lost 5 bases. This CDR3 contains 14 residues. Germline V gives CDR1 MDHEN, CDR2 SYDVKM. DNA of the CDR3: TGTGCCAGTTCTCCGACAGGGAATAATTCACCCCTCCACTTT. It encodes CASSPTGNNSPLHF.

The chain employs TRBV19 and TRBJ1-1, with D possibly being TRBD1 (5 bases). The CDR3 contains 13 residues. Germline V lookup: CDR1 LNHDA, CDR2 SQIVND (reference sequence). CDR3 region: CASGWGVNTEAFF. The CDR3 region has the DNA TGTGCTTCTGGCTGGGGGGTGAACACTGAAGCTTTCTTT.

The gene calls are TRBV6-6 and TRBJ2-1; TRBD2 is a possible D gene (5 bases). The CDR3 runs 12 residues. V was cut by 6 bases and J by 8 bases, with 11 bases left in between. Germline V gene sequence: CDR1 MNHNY, CDR2 SVGAGI (reference sequence). For the CDR3, the DNA is TGTGCCAGCAGCCTCGGGCGGGATGAGCAGTTCTTC. Translated, it gives CASSLGRDEQFF.

The genes are TRBV6-5 and TRBJ2-7; 7 nucleotides agree with TRBD1. The CDR3 is 13 residues long. Germline CDR1 reads MNHEY; CDR2 reads SVGAGI. Trimming cost V 0 bases and J 12 bases; bases outside gene matches: 8. The CDR3 DNA reads as TGTGCCAGCAGTTACTCGAGGGGGCTGGAGTGGTACTTC. Protein sequence: CASSYSRGLEWYF.

V and J are TRBV14 and TRBJ2-7; TRBD1 matches at 8 bases. CDR1 SGHDN and CDR2 FVKESK come from the germline V gene. The CDR3 is made up of 14 amino acids. V gave up 3 bases and J gave up 2 bases; unmatched junction bases: 3. CDR3 in DNA: TGTGCCAGCAGCCATCCGGGACAGGCCTACGAGCAGTACTTC. As protein: CASSHPGQAYEQYF.

This clone was seen a few times. The V and J genes are TRBV30 and TRBJ2-1; D perhaps matches TRBD2 (6 bases). The V end lost 0 bases, the J end lost 0 bases, and 15 bases lay between the germline ends. From germline, CDR1 is GTSNPN and CDR2 SVGIG (reference sequence). The CDR3 runs to 17 residues. As DNA, the CDR3 is TGTGCCTGGAGTGTATACGGGACTCAAAGCTCCTACAATGAGCAGTTCTTC. Its translation is CAWSVYGTQSSYNEQFF.

The rearrangement uses TRBV10-3 and TRBJ2-7; D possibly corresponds to TRBD1 (6 bases). Germline-derived CDR1 and CDR2 are ENHRY and SYGVKD. CDR3 length: 13 amino acids. V dropped 6 bases and J dropped 5 bases, with 14 bases sitting between them. The CDR3 loop is CAISPGQPDEQYF. The CDR3 region has the DNA TGTGCCATCAGCCCGGGACAACCTGACGAGCAGTACTTC.

This chain joins TRBV7-6 and TRBJ2-2, with a possible D match to TRBD1 (6 bases). Germline V gene sequence: CDR1 SGHVS, CDR2 FNYEAQ. This CDR3 contains 16 residues. Trimming took 5 bases from V and 6 from J, leaving 19 bases between them. CDR3 in amino acids: CASSPQGVENAGELFF. CDR3 nucleotide sequence: TGTGCCAGCAGCCCACAGGGAGTGGAGAATGCCGGGGAGCTGTTTTTT.

CDR3: CASGLGLAGSYEQYF. CDR3 nucleotide sequence: TGTGCTAGTGGTTTGGGACTAGCGGGCTCCTACGAGCAGTACTTC. The rearrangement joins TRBV12-5 to TRBJ2-7; the match to TRBD2 covers 10 bases. Germline lookup yields CDR1 LGHNT and CDR2 FRNRAP. CDR3 length equals 15 residues. V dropped 1 base and J dropped 0; count of bases not matched to a gene: 0.